The entry below gives a single T cell receptor (beta chain) sequence along with its context. The antigen is unknown. The CDR3 sequence is 16 residues long. V was pared by 0 bases and J by 8 bases, with 10 bases of the junction left unmatched. CDR1 is LGHNA and CDR2 is YSLEER in the germline V gene. 5'RACE primed from the constant segment yielded TCR alpha and TCR beta cDNA libraries bearing sample barcodes and UMIs. TCRdb itself ran the 5' RACE reads through MiXCR, one entry per CDR3 protein. The table includes a few hundred thousand distinct CDR3 sequences, 15% detected once. This specimen belongs to a study of T-cell memory formation after mild COVID-19. Study as a whole: TCR clusters showed largely donor specificity.

Notes on the study in general: CD4/CD8 balance characterized clones contracting day 15 to 85, and CD4+ skew characterized later expanders. Confirmation was lacking for SARS-CoV-2 specificity of second-wave clones that peaked on day 37.

This chain uses TRBV4-3 with TRBJ1-2; TRBD1 aligns across 9 bases. The sequencing input was PBMCs or a T cell subset sorted from them (not recorded which). The clonotype was recovered from a man between 18 and 35 years old who had mild COVID-19 (a few samples of this study predate the infection). Cell type and time point are not known. Here the CDR3 reads CASSQDVTGGVGGYTF. The CDR3 DNA is TGCGCCAGCAGCCAAGATGTAACAGGGGGCGTTGGAGGCTACACCTTC.